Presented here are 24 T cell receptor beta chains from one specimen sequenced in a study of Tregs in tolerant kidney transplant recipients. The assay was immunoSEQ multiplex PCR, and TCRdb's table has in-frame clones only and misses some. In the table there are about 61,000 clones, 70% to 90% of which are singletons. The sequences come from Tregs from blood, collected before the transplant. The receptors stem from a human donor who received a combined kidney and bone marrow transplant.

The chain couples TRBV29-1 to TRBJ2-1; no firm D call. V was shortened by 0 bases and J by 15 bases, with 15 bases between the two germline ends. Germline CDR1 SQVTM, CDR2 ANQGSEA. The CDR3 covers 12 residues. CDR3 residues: CSVEDGSDRAFF. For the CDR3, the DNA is TGCAGCGTTGAAGATGGGTCGGATCGAGCGTTCTTC.

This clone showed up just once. The CDR3 spells CASSLVKEGYTF. The CDR3 DNA reads as TGTGCCAGCAGTTTAGTGAAAGAGGGCTACACCTTC. The V call is TRBV28, the J call TRBJ1-2; D is undetermined. The germline V gene has CDR1 MDHEN and CDR2 SYDVKM. Between the trimmed V and J ends, which lost 2 bases and 8 bases, there was a span of 9 bases. This CDR3 region has 12 residues.

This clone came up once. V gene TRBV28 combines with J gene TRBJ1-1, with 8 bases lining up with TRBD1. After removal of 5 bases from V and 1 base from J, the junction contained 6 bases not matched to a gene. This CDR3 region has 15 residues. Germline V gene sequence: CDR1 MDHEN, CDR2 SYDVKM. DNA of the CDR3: TGTGCCAGCAGTACCAAGACAGGGGCGAACACTGAAGCTTTCTTT. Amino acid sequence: CASSTKTGANTEAFF.

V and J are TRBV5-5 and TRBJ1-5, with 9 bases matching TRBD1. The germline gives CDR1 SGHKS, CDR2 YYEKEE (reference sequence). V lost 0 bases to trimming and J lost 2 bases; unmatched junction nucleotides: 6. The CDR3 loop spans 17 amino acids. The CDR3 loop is CASSLVGQGGGNQPQHF. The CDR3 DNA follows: TGTGCCAGCAGCTTGGTGGGACAGGGTGGGGGCAATCAGCCCCAGCATTTT.

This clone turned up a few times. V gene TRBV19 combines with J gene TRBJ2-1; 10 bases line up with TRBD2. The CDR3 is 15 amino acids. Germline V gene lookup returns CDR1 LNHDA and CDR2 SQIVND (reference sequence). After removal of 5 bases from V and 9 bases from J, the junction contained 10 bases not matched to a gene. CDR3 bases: TGTGCCAGTAGTGTCCTAGCGGGGGTTTCAAGTGAGCAGTTCTTC. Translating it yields CASSVLAGVSSEQFF.

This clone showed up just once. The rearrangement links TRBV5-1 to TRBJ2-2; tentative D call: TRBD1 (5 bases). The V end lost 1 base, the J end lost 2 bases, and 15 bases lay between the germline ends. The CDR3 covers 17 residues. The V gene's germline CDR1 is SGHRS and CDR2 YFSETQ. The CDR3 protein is CASSLSGPLRNTGELFF. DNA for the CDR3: TGCGCCAGCAGCTTGTCAGGGCCACTGAGAAACACCGGGGAGCTGTTTTTT.

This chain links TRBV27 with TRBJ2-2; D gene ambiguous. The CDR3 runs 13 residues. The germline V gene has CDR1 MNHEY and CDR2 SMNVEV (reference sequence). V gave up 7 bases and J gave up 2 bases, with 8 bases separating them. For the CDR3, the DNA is TGTGCCAGCAAACCCGGCAACACCGGGGAGCTGTTTTTT. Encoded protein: CASKPGNTGELFF.

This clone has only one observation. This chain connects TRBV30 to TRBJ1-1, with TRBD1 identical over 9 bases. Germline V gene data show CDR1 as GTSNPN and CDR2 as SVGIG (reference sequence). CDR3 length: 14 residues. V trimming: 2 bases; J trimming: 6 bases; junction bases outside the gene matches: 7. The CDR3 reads CAWSWTGERPEAFF. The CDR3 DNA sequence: TGTGCCTGGAGTTGGACAGGGGAACGCCCTGAAGCTTTCTTT.

CDR3 protein: CASSSETLGKLFF. DNA of the CDR3: TGCGCCAGCAGCTCCGAAACACTGGGGAAACTGTTTTTT. The V and J genes are TRBV5-1 and TRBJ1-4; no definite D call. The germline V gene encodes CDR1 SGHRS and CDR2 YFSETQ. The ends were cut back, 3 bases at V and 11 bases at J, with 14 bases in the middle. The CDR3 covers 13 residues.

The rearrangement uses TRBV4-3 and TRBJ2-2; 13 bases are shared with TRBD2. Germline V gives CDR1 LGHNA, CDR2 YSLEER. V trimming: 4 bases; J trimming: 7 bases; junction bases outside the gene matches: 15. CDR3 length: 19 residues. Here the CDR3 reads CASSPWPGLAGLRGGELFF. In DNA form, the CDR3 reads TGCGCCAGCAGCCCATGGCCGGGACTAGCGGGACTAAGGGGCGGGGAGCTGTTTTTT.

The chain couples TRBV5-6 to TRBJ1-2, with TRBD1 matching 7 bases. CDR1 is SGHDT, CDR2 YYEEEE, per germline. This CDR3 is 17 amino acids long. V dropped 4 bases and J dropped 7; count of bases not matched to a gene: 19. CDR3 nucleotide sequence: TGTGCCAGCAGCAGATTAAGGGACAGAGCCTTCGCGGGTGGCTACACCTTC. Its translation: CASSRLRDRAFAGGYTF.

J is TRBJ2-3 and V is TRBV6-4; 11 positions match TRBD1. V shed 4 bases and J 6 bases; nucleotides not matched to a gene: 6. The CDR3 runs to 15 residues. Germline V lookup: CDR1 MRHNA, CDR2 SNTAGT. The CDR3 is CASSGGQGARDTQYF. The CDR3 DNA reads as TGTGCCAGCAGTGGAGGACAGGGGGCGCGGGATACGCAGTATTTT.

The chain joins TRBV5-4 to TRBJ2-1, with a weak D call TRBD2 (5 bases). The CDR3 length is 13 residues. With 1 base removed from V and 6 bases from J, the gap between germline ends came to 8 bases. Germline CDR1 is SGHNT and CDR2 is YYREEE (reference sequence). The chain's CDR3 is CASSLPSRNEQFF. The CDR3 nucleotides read TGTGCCAGCAGCTTGCCTAGCCGCAATGAGCAGTTCTTC.

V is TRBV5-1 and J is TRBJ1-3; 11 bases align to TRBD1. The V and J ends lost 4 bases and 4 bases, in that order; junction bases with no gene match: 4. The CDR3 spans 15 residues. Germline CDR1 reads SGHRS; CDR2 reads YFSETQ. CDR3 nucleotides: TGCGCCAGCAGCGCCCGGACAGGGGGCGGAAACACCATATATTTT. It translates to CASSARTGGGNTIYF.

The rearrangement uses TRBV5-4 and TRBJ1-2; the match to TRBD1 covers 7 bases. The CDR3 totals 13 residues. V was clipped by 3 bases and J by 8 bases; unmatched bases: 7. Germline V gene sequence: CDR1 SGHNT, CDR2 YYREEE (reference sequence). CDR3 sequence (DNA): TGTGCCAGCAGCTACCTACAGGGGAGCGGCTACACCTTC. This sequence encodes CASSYLQGSGYTF.

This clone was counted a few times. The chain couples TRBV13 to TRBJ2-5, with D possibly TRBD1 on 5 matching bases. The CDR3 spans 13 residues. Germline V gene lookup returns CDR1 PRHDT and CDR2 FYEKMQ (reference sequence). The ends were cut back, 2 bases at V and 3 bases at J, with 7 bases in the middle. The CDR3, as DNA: TGTGCCAGCAGCTTACGCAGGGAAGAGACCCAGTACTTC. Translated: CASSLRREETQYF.

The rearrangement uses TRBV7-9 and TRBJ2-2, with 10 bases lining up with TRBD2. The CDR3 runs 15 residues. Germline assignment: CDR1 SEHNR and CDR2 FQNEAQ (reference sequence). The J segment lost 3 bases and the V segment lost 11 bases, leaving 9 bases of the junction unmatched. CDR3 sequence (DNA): TGTGCCGTACGCCCGGGACTAGCGTACACCGGGGAGCTGTTTTTT. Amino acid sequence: CAVRPGLAYTGELFF.

The CDR3, as DNA: TGTGCCAGTAGTATAGCGGCCCGCAACTATGGCTACACCTTC. Encoded protein: CASSIAARNYGYTF. The chain combines TRBV19 with TRBJ1-2; D is ambiguous. The CDR3 length is 14 residues. Germline V gene lookup returns CDR1 LNHDA and CDR2 SQIVND (reference sequence). Between the trimmed V and J ends, which lost 1 base and 2 bases, there was a span of 8 bases.

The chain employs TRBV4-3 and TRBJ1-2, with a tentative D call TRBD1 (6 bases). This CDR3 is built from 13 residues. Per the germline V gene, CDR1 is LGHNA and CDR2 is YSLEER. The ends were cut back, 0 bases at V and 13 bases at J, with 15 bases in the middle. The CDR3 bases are TGCGCCAGCAGCCAAGAATACGGGACACCGGTCACCTTC. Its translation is CASSQEYGTPVTF.

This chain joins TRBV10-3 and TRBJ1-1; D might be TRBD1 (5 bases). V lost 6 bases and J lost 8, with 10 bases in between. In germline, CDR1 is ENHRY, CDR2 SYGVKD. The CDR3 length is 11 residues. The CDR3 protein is CAISAGGEAFF. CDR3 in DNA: TGTGCCATCAGCGCCGGGGGGGAAGCTTTCTTT.

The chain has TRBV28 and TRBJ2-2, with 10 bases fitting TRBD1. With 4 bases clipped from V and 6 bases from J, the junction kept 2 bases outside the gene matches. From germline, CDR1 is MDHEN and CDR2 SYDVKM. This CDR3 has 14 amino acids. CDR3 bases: TGTGCCAGCAGTTCGACAGGGGGCGCCGGGGAGCTGTTTTTT. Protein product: CASSSTGGAGELFF.

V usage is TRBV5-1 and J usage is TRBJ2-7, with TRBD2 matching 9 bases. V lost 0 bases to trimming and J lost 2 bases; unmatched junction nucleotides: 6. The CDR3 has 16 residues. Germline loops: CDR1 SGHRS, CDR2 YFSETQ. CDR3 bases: TGCGCCAGCAGCTTGGGTCGGGTAGCGGGAGCCTACGAGCAGTACTTC. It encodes CASSLGRVAGAYEQYF.

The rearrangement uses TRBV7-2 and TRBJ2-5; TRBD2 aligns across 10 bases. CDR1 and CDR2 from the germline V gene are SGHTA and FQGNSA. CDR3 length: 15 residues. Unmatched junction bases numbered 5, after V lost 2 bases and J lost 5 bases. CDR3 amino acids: CASSLSAGGPETQYF. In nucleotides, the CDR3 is TGTGCCAGCAGCTTATCAGCGGGAGGGCCGGAGACCCAGTACTTC.

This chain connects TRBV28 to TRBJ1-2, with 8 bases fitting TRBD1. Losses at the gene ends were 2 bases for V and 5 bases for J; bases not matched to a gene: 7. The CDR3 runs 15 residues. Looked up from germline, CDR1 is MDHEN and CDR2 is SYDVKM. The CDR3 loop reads CASSLADRGGYGYTF. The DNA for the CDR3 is TGTGCCAGCAGTTTAGCTGACAGGGGCGGTTATGGCTACACCTTC.